These 15 T cell receptor beta chains came from one sample sequenced in a study of identical twins. TCRdb independently ran MiXCR on the 5' RACE reads; one entry per CDR3 protein. The sample gives 450,000 to 650,000 distinct CDR3 sequences, 7.5% to 10% of which show up once; 2.5% to 3.5% is in the top ten. This sample was shared with a second study, whose subject was yellow fever vaccine responses in identical twins.

The sample comprised PBMCs. The receptors originated from a woman aged 18-29 years in good health.

This clonotype has a handful of counts. The rearrangement joins TRBV7-6 to TRBJ2-3; 8 positions agree with TRBD2. V lost 2 bases, J lost 3 bases, and 4 bases stayed unmatched. The CDR3 runs 15 residues. In germline, CDR1 is SGHVS, CDR2 FNYEAQ. CDR3 loop: CASSLYSGVTDTQYF. The CDR3 coding sequence is TGTGCCAGCAGCTTATATAGCGGGGTTACAGATACGCAGTATTTT.

The chain has TRBV4-2 and TRBJ2-2; 11 bases are shared with TRBD2. The CDR3 totals 19 residues. Germline V gives CDR1 LGHNA, CDR2 YNFKEQ. V was clipped by 1 base and J by 2 bases; unmatched bases: 9. CDR3 coding DNA: TGTGCCAGCAGCCAAGGGCCCATGGGACTAGCGGTAAACACCGGGGAGCTGTTTTTT. Its protein product is CASSQGPMGLAVNTGELFF.

This clonotype turned up a few times. The V gene is TRBV12-3 or TRBV12-4, the J gene TRBJ2-7; the match to TRBD1 covers 8 bases. V lost 6 bases to trimming and J lost 1 base; unmatched junction nucleotides: 5. The CDR3 contains 14 residues. The CDR3: CASRRDRRSYEQYF. The DNA of the CDR3 is TGTGCCAGCAGGCGGGACAGGCGGTCCTACGAGCAGTACTTC.

A few counts support this clonotype. V is TRBV4-3 and J is TRBJ2-3; D is uncertain. Germline V gene data show CDR1 as LGHNA and CDR2 as YSLEER. Trimming took off 1 base at V and 4 bases at J, with 9 bases between the two ends. This CDR3 comprises 14 residues. The CDR3 region has the DNA TGCGCCAGCAGCCAAGTACTGACTGCAGATACGCAGTATTTT. It encodes CASSQVLTADTQYF.

This clonotype was observed a handful of times. The J gene is TRBJ2-1, the V gene TRBV27, with TRBD2 matching 10 bases. V was pared by 5 bases and J by 4 bases, with 11 bases of the junction left unmatched. CDR3 length equals 17 residues. Per germline, CDR1 MNHEY and CDR2 SMNVEV (reference sequence). The CDR3 protein is CASSIRSTSGVYNEQFF. CDR3 DNA: TGTGCCAGCAGTATACGCTCCACTAGCGGGGTATACAATGAGCAGTTCTTC.

This clonotype was detected a few times. The chain couples TRBV7-9 to TRBJ2-7; 7 bases are a match to TRBD1. Germline V gives CDR1 SEHNR, CDR2 FQNEAQ (reference sequence). The CDR3 extends over 15 amino acids. With 4 bases clipped from V and 6 bases from J, the junction kept 12 bases outside the gene matches. The CDR3 is CASSSLDRKVSEQYF. CDR3 DNA sequence: TGTGCCAGCAGCTCGTTGGACAGGAAGGTTAGCGAGCAGTACTTC.

V gene TRBV5-1 combines with J gene TRBJ2-7, with 7 positions matching TRBD2. Unmatched junction bases numbered 7, after V lost 1 base and J lost 0 bases. The CDR3 length is 16 residues. CDR1 and CDR2 from the germline V gene are SGHRS and YFSETQ. The CDR3 spells CASSLSGGGISYEQYF. In DNA form, the CDR3 reads TGCGCCAGCAGCTTGTCGGGGGGAGGTATCTCCTACGAGCAGTACTTC.

This clonotype was seen a few times. This sequence joins TRBV20-1 and TRBJ2-7; D is unresolved. The germline V gene has CDR1 DFQATT and CDR2 SNEGSKA (reference sequence). Trimming stripped 0 bases from V and 3 bases from J, with 12 bases between. The CDR3 extends over 14 amino acids. The CDR3 region has the DNA TGCAGTGCTAGAGATCTTACCAGAGACTACGAGCAGTACTTC. The encoded protein is CSARDLTRDYEQYF.

This chain links TRBV29-1 with TRBJ2-1; TRBD2 agrees at 7 bases. The length of the CDR3 is 15 residues. Unmatched junction bases numbered 12, after V lost 5 bases and J lost 5 bases. The V gene's germline CDR1 is SQVTM and CDR2 ANQGSEA. This CDR3 reads CSVTPSGAGNNEQFF. As DNA, the CDR3 is TGCAGCGTTACCCCAAGCGGGGCAGGGAACAATGAGCAGTTCTTC.

The genes are TRBV6-6 and TRBJ2-1; D gene ambiguous. This CDR3 contains 13 residues. The V and J ends lost 6 bases and 10 bases respectively, with 16 bases between them. Germline V gene data show CDR1 as MNHNY and CDR2 as SVGAGI (reference sequence). CDR3 in amino acids: CASSFQENGEQFF. CDR3 sequence (DNA): TGTGCCAGCAGCTTCCAGGAGAACGGAGAGCAGTTCTTC.

The chain employs TRBV20-1 and TRBJ2-7; D is tentatively TRBD1 or TRBD2 (5 bases each). This CDR3 spans 13 amino acids. The V gene lost 5 bases and the J gene lost 2 bases, with 13 bases spanning the gap. The germline CDR1 and CDR2 sequences are DFQATT and SNEGSKA (reference sequence). CDR3: CSAGGSWAYEQYF. The CDR3 DNA reads as TGCAGTGCTGGGGGATCATGGGCCTACGAGCAGTACTTC.

This clonotype was detected ten times or more. This rearrangement joins TRBV10-3 to TRBJ2-1, with 9 bases identical to TRBD2. J lost 5 bases, V lost 2 bases, and 1 base had no gene match. The CDR3 is 14 amino acids. The V gene's germline CDR1 is ENHRY and CDR2 SYGVKD. The chain's CDR3 is CAISEKRGDNEQFF. The CDR3 coding sequence is TGTGCCATCAGTGAGAAGCGGGGGGACAATGAGCAGTTCTTC.

This clonotype was counted between two and nine times. This sequence joins TRBV18 and TRBJ2-5, with D possibly matching TRBD2 (5 bases). The CDR3 loop spans 14 amino acids. Germline values: CDR1 KGHSH, CDR2 LQKENI. The germline V and J ends were trimmed by 2 bases and 1 base, with 8 bases remaining between them. The CDR3: CASSPESGQETQYF. CDR3 bases: TGTGCCAGCTCACCAGAAAGCGGCCAAGAGACCCAGTACTTC.

This clonotype was counted ten times or more. This chain connects TRBV5-6 to TRBJ2-2; D is perhaps TRBD1 or TRBD2 (5 bases each). The germline CDR1 and CDR2 sequences are SGHDT and YYEEEE. This CDR3 comprises 14 residues. The V end was cut by 6 bases, the J end by 4 bases, with 13 bases between. The CDR3 bases are TGTGCCAGCATTTTCAGGGCGGGCACCGGGGAGCTGTTTTTT. Translated: CASIFRAGTGELFF.

This clonotype was detected only a few times. This rearrangement joins TRBV29-1 to TRBJ2-3, with 11 bases matching TRBD2. J was trimmed by 4 bases and V by 5 bases; bases with no gene match: 11. Germline V lookup: CDR1 SQVTM, CDR2 ANQGSEA. The CDR3 totals 16 residues. CDR3 sequence reads: CSVHLFTSGSSDTQYF. CDR3 DNA: TGCAGCGTTCATCTGTTCACTAGCGGGAGCTCAGATACGCAGTATTTT.